This T cell receptor (beta chain) was captured in a study of low-dose radiotherapy and immunotherapy resistance in tumors. At the level of the study: Ipilimumab 1 mg/kg every six weeks, together with nivolumab 240 mg every two weeks, was given intravenously to patients.

The CDR3 length is 16 residues. Germline-derived CDR1 and CDR2 are DFQATT and SNEGSKA (reference sequence). Trimming pared 5 bases from V and 2 bases from J, leaving 19 bases between. The time point denotes: after trial treatment. This sample's treatment: LDRT plus nivolumab, ipilimumab, low-dose cyclophosphamide and aspirin (RACIN trial). Many counts were recorded for this clonotype. Primers targeting TRAV and TRBV primed first-strand cDNA, covering alpha and beta chains. The authors amplified TCRs for about 20 PCR cycles with a constant-region primer and a V-primer adapter. TCRdb reanalysed the reads using MiXCR and keeps one entry per CDR3 protein. The table has 85,000 to 95,000 distinct CDR3 sequences, 20% to 25% seen once; the top ten hold 10% to 15%.

This sequence originates from a female donor with ovarian cancer. The chain recombines TRBV20-1 with TRBJ1-5; possibly TRBD1 for D (6 bases). This specimen consisted of PBMCs, obtained after low-dose radiotherapy plus immunotherapy. CDR3 sequence (DNA): TGCAGTGCTTCAGTCTGGGCAGGGGATGGCAATCAGCCCCAGCATTTT. Its translation: CSASVWAGDGNQPQHF.